The rows below give T cell receptor beta chains drawn from one sample of a study of cytomegalovirus exposure and HLA in healthy donors. Here immunoSEQ multiplex PCR was the method, and the copy in TCRdb shows in-frame clones only, minus some. The sample comprises around 68,000 clones, 85% of which are singletons, and about 10% rests with the top ten. The sample consisted of PBMCs. The receptors were sampled from a female donor in good health and CMV-seronegative. Each CDR3 is given without its conserved first and last residue.

V gene: TRBV10-1
J gene: TRBJ2-3
CDR3 protein: ASSDHETGGTTDTQY

V gene: TRBV6-1
J gene: TRBJ2-1
CDR3 protein: ASSSLDFDNEQF

V gene: TRBV13
J gene: TRBJ1-1
CDR3 protein: ASSPRGQGMNTEAF

V gene: TRBV6-1
J gene: TRBJ1-2
CDR3 protein: ASSDPRTGGANGYT

V gene: TRBV2
J gene: TRBJ1-4
CDR3 protein: ASSALHEKLF

V gene: TRBV6-5
J gene: TRBJ2-7
CDR3 protein: ASSYVGGSSYEQY

V gene: TRBV30
J gene: TRBJ2-5
CDR3 protein: AWSRLAPQSQY

V gene: TRBV19
J gene: NA
CDR3 protein: ASSRTPRRGAYEQY

V gene: TRBV5-4
J gene: TRBJ1-3
CDR3 protein: ASSPVLQGSGNTIY

V gene: TRBV10-3
J gene: TRBJ1-5
CDR3 protein: AIRPDRVQPQH

V gene: TRBV2
J gene: TRBJ2-1
CDR3 protein: ASSRSGVNNEQF

V gene: TRBV25-1
J gene: TRBJ1-1
CDR3 protein: ASSGYSEAF

V gene: TRBV18
J gene: TRBJ1-1
CDR3 protein: ASSPDSHTEAF

V gene: TRBV6-6
J gene: TRBJ1-5
CDR3 protein: ASSYDRASNQPQH

V gene: TRBV30
J gene: TRBJ2-2
CDR3 protein: AWPRVTGELF

V gene: TRBV18
J gene: TRBJ1-5
CDR3 protein: ASSQQGNGNQPQH

V gene: TRBV2
J gene: TRBJ1-4
CDR3 protein: ASGWDSDATNEKLF

V gene: TRBV4-3
J gene: TRBJ1-2
CDR3 protein: ASSQAGFNYGYT

V gene: TRBV2
J gene: TRBJ1-1
CDR3 protein: ASIDLSYRAPRGGAF

V gene: TRBV4-1
J gene: TRBJ2-7
CDR3 protein: ASSQAALAGGSAYEQY

V gene: TRBV7-3
J gene: TRBJ2-7
CDR3 protein: ASSPQGGLAGGREQY

V gene: TRBV29-1
J gene: TRBJ2-5
CDR3 protein: SVERQGGETQY

V gene: TRBV7-2
J gene: TRBJ2-7
CDR3 protein: ASSFALAGVGYEQY

V gene: TRBV7-9
J gene: TRBJ1-3
CDR3 protein: SSSPGRGNSGNTIY

V gene: TRBV10-1
J gene: TRBJ2-3
CDR3 protein: ASSHSGGAGDTQY

V gene: TRBV6-5
J gene: TRBJ2-3
CDR3 protein: ASSRQGNSDTQY

V gene: TRBV6-1
J gene: TRBJ2-3
CDR3 protein: ASSPTERDTQY

V gene: TRBV27
J gene: TRBJ2-1
CDR3 protein: ASSSVAGGAYNEQF

V gene: TRBV2
J gene: TRBJ1-6
CDR3 protein: ASKRSSFNSPLH

V gene: TRBV11-2
J gene: TRBJ2-5
CDR3 protein: ASSFTSGETQY

V gene: TRBV11-2
J gene: TRBJ1-2
CDR3 protein: ASSLTGTAGYT

V gene: TRBV2
J gene: TRBJ1-1
CDR3 protein: ASKADMNTEAF

V gene: TRBV7-2
J gene: TRBJ2-3
CDR3 protein: ASSLRAGGTSTDTQY

V gene: TRBV7-6
J gene: TRBJ2-5
CDR3 protein: ASSLTGALTETQY

V gene: TRBV7-8
J gene: TRBJ1-2
CDR3 protein: ASSLTRTGTLGHYGYT

V gene: TRBV28
J gene: TRBJ2-3
CDR3 protein: ASSLAGTSTDTQY

V gene: TRBV5-1
J gene: TRBJ2-2
CDR3 protein: ASSWAGTANTGELF

V gene: TRBV7-7
J gene: TRBJ2-1
CDR3 protein: ASSRSRGERNEQF

V gene: TRBV7-6
J gene: TRBJ2-1
CDR3 protein: ASSPSRPYNEQF

V gene: TRBV9
J gene: TRBJ2-1
CDR3 protein: ASSEARLAGGRNEQF

V gene: TRBV27
J gene: TRBJ1-1
CDR3 protein: ASTGQGAEAF

V gene: TRBV7-2
J gene: TRBJ2-5
CDR3 protein: ASSLAEQETQY

V gene: TRBV4-1
J gene: TRBJ2-3
CDR3 protein: ASSLSTPGTDTQY

V gene: TRBV25-1
J gene: TRBJ2-3
CDR3 protein: ASSEGGGSDTQY

V gene: TRBV6-5
J gene: TRBJ1-1
CDR3 protein: ASARTVDTEAF

V gene: TRBV5-8
J gene: TRBJ2-1
CDR3 protein: ASSLMVTEQF

V gene: TRBV15
J gene: TRBJ1-5
CDR3 protein: ATSRTGVSNQPQH

V gene: TRBV5-4
J gene: TRBJ1-6
CDR3 protein: ASSGTGGGSSPLH

V gene: TRBV29-1
J gene: TRBJ2-7
CDR3 protein: SARREAEQY

V gene: TRBV29-1
J gene: TRBJ2-3
CDR3 protein: SVEAGGGSDTQY

V gene: TRBV28
J gene: TRBJ1-5
CDR3 protein: ASSPPGGNQPQH

V gene: TRBV27
J gene: TRBJ2-2
CDR3 protein: ASGGPGLSTGELF

V gene: TRBV18
J gene: TRBJ1-4
CDR3 protein: ASSQGQGAEKLF

V gene: TRBV2
J gene: TRBJ2-7
CDR3 protein: ASSEVRGGNYEQY